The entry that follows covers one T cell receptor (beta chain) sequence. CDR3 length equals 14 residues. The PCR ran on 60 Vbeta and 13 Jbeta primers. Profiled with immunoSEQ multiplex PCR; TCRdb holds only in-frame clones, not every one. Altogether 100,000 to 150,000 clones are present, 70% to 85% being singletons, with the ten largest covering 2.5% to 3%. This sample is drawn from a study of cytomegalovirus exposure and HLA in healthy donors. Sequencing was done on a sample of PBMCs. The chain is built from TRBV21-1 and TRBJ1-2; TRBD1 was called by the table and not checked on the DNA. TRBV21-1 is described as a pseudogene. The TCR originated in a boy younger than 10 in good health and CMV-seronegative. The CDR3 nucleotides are TGTGCCACCTGGACAGGGCAGTCGGACTATGGCTACACCTTC. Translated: CATWTGQSDYGYTF.